The T cell receptor (beta chain) described here comes from a study of T-cell reconstitution after alpha-beta-depleted transplantation in children. The library targeted TCRbeta and was prepared with unique molecular identifiers. TCRdb fed the PCR reads into MiXCR, producing one record per CDR3 protein. Of 400,000 to 500,000 distinct CDR3 sequences in the sample, approximately 11% were seen once. The CDR3 extends over 15 amino acids. V was clipped by 3 bases and J by 6 bases; unmatched bases: 10. Germline assignment: CDR1 SGHRS and CDR2 YFSETQ. The chain combines TRBV5-1 with TRBJ2-7; TRBD2 matches 9 bases. The material was PBMCs from the stem cell graft donor, obtained from the stem cell graft. The receptor's source is a human donor who donated a stem cell graft to a child with acute myeloid leukemia. The CDR3 coding sequence is TGCGCCAGCAGCTCGACAGGCTATAGCGGGAGCGAGCAGTACTTC. This translates into CASSSTGYSGSEQYF.